Listed here are 21 T cell receptor beta chains from one sample, sequenced in a study of cytomegalovirus exposure and HLA in healthy donors. Vbeta (60) and Jbeta (13) primers were used in the PCR. Clones were read by immunoSEQ multiplex PCR, and TCRdb kept only the in-frame ones, dropping some. The data hold approximately 150,000 clones, with 65% to 85% observed a single time. The sample taken for sequencing was PBMCs. The receptors derive from a woman aged 40 to 50 in good health and CMV-seropositive.

The chain recombines TRBV7-2 with TRBJ1-3; D perhaps matches TRBD1 (5 bases). CDR1 and CDR2 (germline): SGHTA, FQGNSA. The CDR3 totals 16 residues. Trimming left V 4 bases short and J 0 bases short, with 13 bases between. This CDR3 is CASSSGGGFSGNTIYF. The CDR3 region has the DNA TGTGCCAGCAGCTCCGGCGGGGGGTTCTCTGGAAACACCATATATTTT.

The J gene is TRBJ1-3, the V gene TRBV7-9; a weak D match, TRBD1 (5 bases). V was cut by 4 bases and J by 8 bases, with 12 bases left in between. The CDR3 extends over 13 amino acids. Germline V gene lookup returns CDR1 SEHNR and CDR2 FQNEAQ (reference sequence). Written as DNA, the CDR3 is TGTGCCAGCAGCTCGTGGGGGGGAGACACCATATATTTT. Translating it yields CASSSWGGDTIYF.

This clone was picked up one time. One end of the junction fails to match germline, which may point to a read error. The chain carries TRBV6-1 and TRBJ1-6; 11 bases agree with TRBD1. CDR3 length equals 13 residues. The germline V gene encodes CDR1 MNHNS and CDR2 SASEGT. The CDR3 DNA reads TGTGCCAGCAGTGAGGGACAGGGGGGGGCTAATGGCTTT. This encodes CASSEGQGGANGF.

The chain carries TRBV19 and TRBJ2-6, with 7 bases matching TRBD1. V lost 6 bases, J lost 0 bases, and 8 bases stayed unmatched. The CDR3 runs 17 residues. Germline values: CDR1 LNHDA, CDR2 SQIVND (reference sequence). Here the CDR3 DNA reads TGTGCCAGTAGGAAGACAGGGATGATCTCTGGGGCCAACGTCCTGACTTTC. Protein sequence: CASRKTGMISGANVLTF.

This clone was counted only a few times. The genes are TRBV7-9 and TRBJ1-4; 7 positions match TRBD1. Germline CDR1 SEHNR, CDR2 FQNEAQ (reference sequence). This CDR3 contains 16 residues. With V trimmed by 4 bases and J by 8 bases, 13 bases remained unmatched. The CDR3 region is CASSSPLDREREKLFF. The DNA of the CDR3 is TGTGCCAGCAGCTCTCCACTAGACAGGGAAAGGGAAAAACTGTTTTTT.

The count of this clone is one. This chain uses TRBV4-3 with TRBJ2-4; D might be TRBD2 (5 bases). Trimming removed 4 bases from V and 9 bases from J, with 16 bases in between. The CDR3 extends over 14 amino acids. The germline CDR1 and CDR2 sequences are LGHNA and YSLEER. In nucleotides, the CDR3 is TGCGCCAGCAGCCCTCGGCCGGGCAGCGGCATTCAGTACTTC. The encoded protein is CASSPRPGSGIQYF.

In this sample, this clone turned up a few times. A read error may account for a junction end that differs from germline. The chain employs TRBV4-1 and TRBJ1-1; 8 positions match TRBD1. The CDR3 consists of 14 residues. Per the germline V gene, CDR1 is MGHRA and CDR2 is YSYEKL. CDR3 amino acids: CASSQEWDRFEAFF. CDR3 coding DNA: TGTGCCAGCAGCCAAGAATGGGACAGGTTTGAAGCTTTCTTT.

The chain employs TRBV5-1 and TRBJ2-3; no definite D call. The CDR3 consists of 14 residues. Germline V CDR1 and CDR2: SGHRS, YFSETQ. The V end was cut by 1 base, the J end by 3 bases, with 9 bases between. This CDR3 reads CASSLNALTDTQYF. The CDR3 DNA reads as TGCGCCAGCAGCTTGAACGCGCTGACAGATACGCAGTATTTT.

Written as DNA, the CDR3 is TGTGCCAGCAGCTCCGCCGGGGGGAATGAGCAGTTCTTC. This sequence encodes CASSSAGGNEQFF. The gene calls are TRBV7-3 and TRBJ2-1; 7 nucleotides match TRBD2. The CDR3 contains 13 residues. Trimming at V came to 4 bases and at J to 7 bases, leaving 4 bases not matched to a gene. Germline V gene sequence: CDR1 SGHTA, CDR2 FQGTGA. The full variable domain, rest sourced from reference TRBV7-3 and TRBJ2-1, is GAGVSQTPSNKVTEKGKYVELRCDPISGHTALYWYRQSLGQGPEFLIYFQGTGAADDSGLPNDRFFAVRPEGSVSTLKIQRTERGDSAVYLCASSSAGGNEQFFGPGTRLTVL.

This chain joins TRBV5-1 and TRBJ1-1; 9 bases are a match to TRBD1. Trimming removed 4 bases from V and 5 bases from J; junction bases left unmatched: 6. The CDR3 has 14 residues. Germline V gives CDR1 SGHRS, CDR2 YFSETQ. CDR3 amino acids: CASSPRQGGTEAFF. CDR3 in DNA: TGCGCCAGCAGCCCTAGACAGGGGGGTACTGAAGCTTTCTTT.

The chain uses TRBV5-4 and TRBJ2-3; possible D gene TRBD2, 6 bases. V lost 4 bases, J lost 0 bases, and 12 bases lay in between. The CDR3 loop spans 15 amino acids. The V gene's germline CDR1 is SGHNT and CDR2 YYREEE (reference sequence). The CDR3 DNA reads TGTGCCAGCAGCCCGCGGGGCCCTAGCACAGATACGCAGTATTTT. Protein: CASSPRGPSTDTQYF.

CDR3 nucleotide sequence: TGTGCCAGCAGTTTCCGGGACAGCGGTCGGGCTTTCTTT. This encodes CASSFRDSGRAFF. The rearrangement links TRBV27 to TRBJ1-1; 7 bases align to TRBD1. The CDR3 covers 13 residues. J gave up 11 bases and V 3 bases, and 9 bases lay outside the gene matches. Germline V gene data show CDR1 as MNHEY and CDR2 as SMNVEV (reference sequence).

The V gene is TRBV7-2, the J gene TRBJ2-7; TRBD1 aligns across 11 bases. The J segment lost 5 bases and the V segment lost 4 bases, leaving 4 bases of the junction unmatched. Germline CDR1 and CDR2: SGHTA and FQGNSA. The length of the CDR3 is 14 residues. This chain's CDR3 is CASSWDRGLDEQYF. The CDR3, as DNA: TGTGCCAGCAGCTGGGACAGGGGGTTGGACGAGCAGTACTTC.

The chain carries TRBV6-6 and TRBJ1-1; a weak D match, TRBD1 (6 bases). V was clipped by 7 bases and J by 4 bases, with 10 bases between them. CDR3 length: 12 amino acids. Germline V lookup: CDR1 MNHNY, CDR2 SVGAGI (reference sequence). CDR3 DNA sequence: TGTGCCAGCACCATGGGGGCCACTGAAGCTTTCTTT. Protein product: CASTMGATEAFF.

This clone was counted a single time. This chain links TRBV28 with TRBJ1-1; 7 positions match TRBD1. The germline V gene has CDR1 MDHEN and CDR2 SYDVKM. V shed 3 bases, J shed 5 bases, and the junction held 18 bases outside the gene matches. CDR3 length equals 18 residues. The CDR3 loop is CASSFLQKTGMRVTEAFF. The CDR3 DNA is TGTGCCAGCAGTTTCCTACAAAAGACAGGGATGAGGGTGACTGAAGCTTTCTTT.

The rearrangement links TRBV19 to TRBJ2-1, with TRBD2 matching 7 bases. CDR3 length: 15 residues. CDR1 LNHDA and CDR2 SQIVND come from the germline V gene (reference sequence). Trimming removed 7 bases from V and 8 bases from J; junction bases left unmatched: 14. For the CDR3, the DNA is TGTGCCAGTATGGGGAGGGGATTTGTCGGCGATGAGCAGTTCTTC. Protein: CASMGRGFVGDEQFF. Filled out from reference TRBV19 and TRBJ2-1, the complete variable domain reads DGGITQSPKYLFRKEGQNVTLSCEQNLNHDAMYWYRQDPGQGLRLIYYSQIVNDFQKGDIAEGYSVSREKKESFPLTVTSAQKNPTAFYLCASMGRGFVGDEQFFGPGTRLTVL.

The CDR3 DNA reads as TGTGCCAGCAGCTTAACTCCGGGACTAGGGGAGCAGTTCTTC. It specifies CASSLTPGLGEQFF. The rearrangement links TRBV7-3 to TRBJ2-1, with 8 positions matching TRBD2. The ends lost 0 bases at V and 10 bases at J; junction bases unmatched: 5. Germline V gives CDR1 SGHTA, CDR2 FQGTGA. The CDR3 runs 14 residues.

The chain carries TRBV15 and TRBJ1-1; D might be TRBD1 (5 bases). Deletions cut 1 base from V and 1 base from J, with 13 bases between. Germline CDR1 and CDR2: LNHNV and YYDKDF (reference sequence). The CDR3 sequence is 16 residues long. The CDR3 DNA is TGTGCCACCAGCAGAGTGGTCGGGCAGGGGAACACTGAAGCTTTCTTT. Amino acids: CATSRVVGQGNTEAFF. Together with reference TRBV15 and TRBJ1-1, the CDR3 gives the full variable domain: DAMVIQNPRYQVTQFGKPVTLSCSQTLNHNVMYWYQQKSSQAPKLLFHYYDKDFNNEADTPDNFQSRRPNTSFCFLDIRSPGLGDTAMYLCATSRVVGQGNTEAFFGQGTRLTVV.

The chain joins TRBV23-1 to TRBJ1-5; D possibly corresponds to TRBD1 (5 bases). TRBV23-1 is identified as an open reading frame with a role that is uncertain. V lost 4 bases and J 8 bases, leaving 18 bases between the germline ends. The CDR3 is 15 amino acids. The CDR3 loop is CASSPRRGAPKPQHF. DNA for the CDR3: TGCGCCAGCAGTCCAAGACGCGGGGCCCCAAAGCCCCAGCATTTT.

The gene calls are TRBV5-1 and TRBJ2-5, with TRBD1 matching 8 bases. Germline V gene data show CDR1 as SGHRS and CDR2 as YFSETQ. The CDR3 length is 16 residues. J lost 9 bases, V lost 0 bases, and 13 bases had no gene match. CDR3 loop: CASSLDGQGATGPQYF. The CDR3 DNA follows: TGCGCCAGCAGCTTGGATGGGCAGGGGGCGACGGGGCCCCAGTACTTC.

The J gene is TRBJ2-5, the V gene TRBV11-1; D call uncertain. The DNA matches TRBJ2-7 better at its end, which makes the J call doubtful. This CDR3 is built from 13 residues. In germline, CDR1 is SGHAT, CDR2 FQDESV (reference sequence). CDR3 residues: CASSSLSPLEQYF. The CDR3 DNA follows: TGTGCCAGCAGCTCACTAAGCCCCCTCGAGCAGTACTTC.